A selection of T cell receptor beta chains follows, all from one sample in a study of human T cells and chemical hapten exposure. MiXCR was run by TCRdb on the RACE reads, yielding one entry per CDR3 protein. The sample holds roughly 51,000 distinct CDR3 sequences, roughly a tenth seen once. Sequences were derived from whole blood, sampled in connection with sensitization to the hapten diphenylcyclopropenone (DPC). Receptors originate from a man aged 35 to 55 with alopecia areata. Some clones in this sample may be carry-over from other donors' samples. The CDR3 runs from the conserved cysteine through the conserved F or W. Each record gives: J gene, D gene, V gene, clone size, CDR3 DNA, CDR3 protein. A D gene is named only where the DNA matches it firmly. Rows give clone size only sometimes, using once, few, many, or a class for an expanded clone.

J gene: TRBJ1-5
D gene: NA
V gene: TRBV12-3/TRBV12-4
clone size: few
CDR3 DNA: TGTGCCAGCAGTTTAAGTTCCCGTCAGCCCCAGCATTTT
CDR3 protein: CASSLSSRQPQHF

J gene: TRBJ2-1
D gene: NA
V gene: TRBV29-1
clone size: few
CDR3 DNA: TGCAGCGTTGTTGCGGGGGCCTCCTACAATGAGCAGTTCTTC
CDR3 protein: CSVVAGASYNEQFF

J gene: TRBJ2-2
D gene: NA
V gene: TRBV9
clone size: many
CDR3 DNA: TGTGCCAGCAGCGTAGGGTCAGATATTAGCACCGGGGAGCTGTTTTTT
CDR3 protein: CASSVGSDISTGELFF

J gene: TRBJ2-5
D gene: NA
V gene: TRBV7-6
clone size: many
CDR3 DNA: TGTGCCAGCAGCGCACGAGAGACCCAGTACTTC
CDR3 protein: CASSARETQYF

J gene: TRBJ1-5
D gene: TRBD1
V gene: TRBV6-2/TRBV6-3
clone size: many
CDR3 DNA: TGTGCCAGCAGCCGTGGACAGGGACGCAATCAGCCCCAGCATTTT
CDR3 protein: CASSRGQGRNQPQHF

J gene: TRBJ2-1
D gene: NA
V gene: TRBV7-3
clone size: many
CDR3 DNA: TGTGCCAGCAGCCCCCTTACGGTTCACAATGAGCAGTTCTTC
CDR3 protein: CASSPLTVHNEQFF

J gene: TRBJ1-2
D gene: TRBD1
V gene: TRBV10-2
clone size: NA
CDR3 DNA: TGCGCCAGCAGTGAGACAGGGGGCTCCACCTATGGCTACACCTTC
CDR3 protein: CASSETGGSTYGYTF

J gene: TRBJ2-5
D gene: TRBD1
V gene: TRBV10-2
clone size: NA
CDR3 DNA: TGCGCCAGCACTCCCGGGACAGGGGAGACCCAGTACTTC
CDR3 protein: CASTPGTGETQYF

J gene: TRBJ2-7
D gene: NA
V gene: TRBV28
clone size: NA
CDR3 DNA: TGTGCCAGCCAGATGGGGGGCACTAGCATAGTGCAGTACTTC
CDR3 protein: CASQMGGTSIVQYF

J gene: TRBJ2-1
D gene: TRBD2
V gene: TRBV14
clone size: NA
CDR3 DNA: TGTGCCAGCAGCACCAATTCGGGGGGGGTCTCTAGCCGCTACAATGAGCAGTTCTTC
CDR3 protein: CASSTNSGGVSSRYNEQFF

J gene: TRBJ2-3
D gene: NA
V gene: TRBV20-1
clone size: few
CDR3 DNA: TGCAGTGCTAGACTCCAGGCAGATACGCAGTATTTT
CDR3 protein: CSARLQADTQYF

J gene: TRBJ2-2
D gene: NA
V gene: TRBV27
clone size: NA
CDR3 DNA: TGTGCCAGCAGTTTAGCTAACACCGGGGAGCTGTTTTTT
CDR3 protein: CASSLANTGELFF

J gene: TRBJ2-3
D gene: NA
V gene: TRBV5-1
clone size: few
CDR3 DNA: TGCGCCAGCAGCTTGGTGACAGCCACAGATACGCAGTATTTT
CDR3 protein: CASSLVTATDTQYF

J gene: TRBJ2-5
D gene: NA
V gene: TRBV7-2
clone size: NA
CDR3 DNA: TGTGCCAGCAGCTTAGGGACAGTAGAGACCCAGTACTTC
CDR3 protein: CASSLGTVETQYF

J gene: TRBJ2-2
D gene: TRBD1
V gene: TRBV9
clone size: NA
CDR3 DNA: TGTGCCAGCAGAGGACAGGGGTCCGGGGAGCTGTTTTTT
CDR3 protein: CASRGQGSGELFF

J gene: TRBJ1-4
D gene: TRBD1
V gene: TRBV7-2
clone size: many
CDR3 DNA: TGTGCCAGCAGCCCCAAGACAGGGAGTGAAAAACTGTTTTTT
CDR3 protein: CASSPKTGSEKLFF

J gene: TRBJ2-1
D gene: TRBD2
V gene: TRBV7-9
clone size: many
CDR3 DNA: TGTGCCAGCAGCAGTAGCGGGATTGGGGCTGAGCAGTTCTTC
CDR3 protein: CASSSSGIGAEQFF

J gene: TRBJ1-1
D gene: NA
V gene: TRBV7-9
clone size: NA
CDR3 DNA: TGTGCCAGCAGCTTAGGGGGCGAGGACACGAACACTGAAGCTTTCTTT
CDR3 protein: CASSLGGEDTNTEAFF

J gene: TRBJ1-6
D gene: TRBD1
V gene: TRBV18
clone size: few
CDR3 DNA: TGTGCCAGCTCACCAACCGGGACAGGCGGGGCACCCCTCCACTTT
CDR3 protein: CASSPTGTGGAPLHF

J gene: TRBJ2-4
D gene: NA
V gene: TRBV10-3
clone size: few
CDR3 DNA: TGTGCCATCAGTGATTCATCTCTAGCCAAAAACATTCAGTACTTC
CDR3 protein: CAISDSSLAKNIQYF

J gene: TRBJ2-1
D gene: TRBD2
V gene: TRBV5-1
clone size: many
CDR3 DNA: TGCGCCAGCAGCCCGGGACTAGCGGGAGACAATGAGCAGTTCTTC
CDR3 protein: CASSPGLAGDNEQFF

J gene: TRBJ1-5
D gene: NA
V gene: TRBV20-1
clone size: many
CDR3 DNA: TGCAGTGCTTCTCCGGGTGGTCAGCCCCAGCATTTT
CDR3 protein: CSASPGGQPQHF

J gene: TRBJ2-1
D gene: NA
V gene: TRBV5-6
clone size: NA
CDR3 DNA: TGTGCCAGCAGCTTGGTACCGCCCCGATTCGAGAATGAGCAGTTCTTC
CDR3 protein: CASSLVPPRFENEQFF

J gene: TRBJ1-5
D gene: NA
V gene: TRBV12-3/TRBV12-4
clone size: once
CDR3 DNA: TGTGCCAGCAGTTTAGGTCAGTCCAATCAGCCCCAGCATTTT
CDR3 protein: CASSLGQSNQPQHF

J gene: TRBJ2-5
D gene: NA
V gene: TRBV5-1
clone size: many
CDR3 DNA: TGCGCCAGCAGCTTGGCGGAGGCGGGAAATACAGAGACCCAGTACTTC
CDR3 protein: CASSLAEAGNTETQYF

J gene: TRBJ2-2
D gene: TRBD2
V gene: TRBV7-3
clone size: few
CDR3 DNA: TGTGCCAGCAGCCCGAGACCCAGATGGACTAGCGGAACCGGGGAGCTGTTTTTT
CDR3 protein: CASSPRPRWTSGTGELFF

J gene: TRBJ2-4
D gene: NA
V gene: TRBV28
clone size: NA
CDR3 DNA: TGTGCCAGCAGTCCAAGGCGGGGCCTAATAGCCAAAAACATTCAGTACTTC
CDR3 protein: CASSPRRGLIAKNIQYF

J gene: TRBJ2-3
D gene: NA
V gene: TRBV6-4
clone size: NA
CDR3 DNA: TGTGCCAGCAGTGAACAGGAGAGCACAGATACGCAGTATTTT
CDR3 protein: CASSEQESTDTQYF

J gene: TRBJ2-2
D gene: NA
V gene: TRBV6-6
clone size: few
CDR3 DNA: TGTGCCAGCACCGCGGCCGGGACCCAGAACACCGGGGAGCTGTTTTTT
CDR3 protein: CASTAAGTQNTGELFF

J gene: TRBJ2-3
D gene: NA
V gene: TRBV5-1
clone size: NA
CDR3 DNA: TGCGCCAGCAGTCAGGCGGGTTATGCAGATACGCAGTATTTT
CDR3 protein: CASSQAGYADTQYF

J gene: TRBJ1-1
D gene: NA
V gene: TRBV7-3
clone size: NA
CDR3 DNA: TGTGCCAGCAGCTTAACAAGGGGACTAAACACTGAAGCTTTCTTT
CDR3 protein: CASSLTRGLNTEAFF

J gene: TRBJ2-1
D gene: NA
V gene: TRBV18
clone size: NA
CDR3 DNA: TGTGCCAGCGCCATCGTGGCGGACAATGAGCAGTTCTTC
CDR3 protein: CASAIVADNEQFF

J gene: TRBJ2-7
D gene: TRBD2
V gene: TRBV10-3
clone size: NA
CDR3 DNA: TGTGCCATCAGTGAGCCCTTGGGGACTACCTACGAGCAGTACTTC
CDR3 protein: CAISEPLGTTYEQYF

J gene: TRBJ2-1
D gene: TRBD1
V gene: TRBV18
clone size: few
CDR3 DNA: TGTGCCAGCTCACCGCTGGACAGGGGCAATGAGCAGTTCTTC
CDR3 protein: CASSPLDRGNEQFF

J gene: TRBJ2-1
D gene: TRBD2
V gene: TRBV7-2
clone size: few
CDR3 DNA: TGTGCCAGCAGCTTAGGCCCCCAGACTAGCGGCATATACAATGAGCAGTTCTTC
CDR3 protein: CASSLGPQTSGIYNEQFF

J gene: TRBJ2-1
D gene: TRBD2
V gene: TRBV6-2/TRBV6-3
clone size: many
CDR3 DNA: TGTGCCAGCAGCCCGGGGACTAGCTCCTACAATGAGCAGTTCTTC
CDR3 protein: CASSPGTSSYNEQFF

J gene: TRBJ2-5
D gene: NA
V gene: TRBV11-3
clone size: many
CDR3 DNA: TGTGCCAGCAGCCCAGGGCGACTCGAGGAGACCCAGTACTTC
CDR3 protein: CASSPGRLEETQYF

J gene: TRBJ2-1
D gene: NA
V gene: TRBV5-6
clone size: NA
CDR3 DNA: TGTGCCAGCAGCCCCTGGGGGCGGGAGTCCTACAATGAGCAGTTCTTC
CDR3 protein: CASSPWGRESYNEQFF

J gene: TRBJ2-7
D gene: TRBD1
V gene: TRBV30
clone size: many
CDR3 DNA: TGTGCCTGGAGTGTACAGGGGACAGGGGGCTACGAGCAGTACTTC
CDR3 protein: CAWSVQGTGGYEQYF

J gene: TRBJ2-5
D gene: TRBD1
V gene: TRBV5-1
clone size: medium-sized
CDR3 DNA: TGCGCCAGCTGCCCCTATGGGACAGGGCAAGAGACCCAGTACTTC
CDR3 protein: CASCPYGTGQETQYF

J gene: TRBJ2-5
D gene: NA
V gene: TRBV28
clone size: NA
CDR3 DNA: TGTGCCAGCACCACCGGACAAACCCAAGAGACCCAGTACTTC
CDR3 protein: CASTTGQTQETQYF

J gene: TRBJ2-1
D gene: NA
V gene: TRBV20-1
clone size: few
CDR3 DNA: TGCAGTGCTAGAGATGGGAGCCATCGGTTCTTC
CDR3 protein: CSARDGSHRFF

J gene: TRBJ2-2
D gene: NA
V gene: TRBV28
clone size: NA
CDR3 DNA: TGTGCCGCTACGGGCCGCACCGGGGAGCTGTTTTTT
CDR3 protein: CAATGRTGELFF

J gene: TRBJ2-7
D gene: NA
V gene: TRBV30
clone size: NA
CDR3 DNA: TGTGCCTCTCGGACAGATACCTACGAGCAGTACTTC
CDR3 protein: CASRTDTYEQYF

J gene: TRBJ2-1
D gene: NA
V gene: TRBV7-7
clone size: few
CDR3 DNA: TGTGCCAGCAGCTTAGCGCAGACAGACAATGAGCAGTTCTTC
CDR3 protein: CASSLAQTDNEQFF

J gene: TRBJ2-5
D gene: TRBD2
V gene: TRBV13
clone size: many
CDR3 DNA: TGTGCCAGCAGCCCCACGGGACTAGCGGACCAAGAGACCCAGTACTTC
CDR3 protein: CASSPTGLADQETQYF

J gene: TRBJ1-1
D gene: TRBD1
V gene: TRBV20-1
clone size: few
CDR3 DNA: TGCAGTGCTAGCGCGGGACAGAACTTAGGCACTGAAGCTTTCTTT
CDR3 protein: CSASAGQNLGTEAFF

J gene: TRBJ2-1
D gene: TRBD1
V gene: TRBV24-1
clone size: NA
CDR3 DNA: TGTGCCACCAGTGATTGGGACAGCCCCCACAATGAGCAGTTCTTC
CDR3 protein: CATSDWDSPHNEQFF

J gene: TRBJ2-1
D gene: NA
V gene: TRBV28
clone size: few
CDR3 DNA: TGTGCCAGCAGTCCCCTGAGTCGGGATGAGCAGTTCTTC
CDR3 protein: CASSPLSRDEQFF

J gene: TRBJ1-2
D gene: NA
V gene: TRBV12-3/TRBV12-4
clone size: NA
CDR3 DNA: TGTGCCAGCAGTTCCGGAAGGGCCGGAGATTTGGGAGGCTACACCTTC
CDR3 protein: CASSSGRAGDLGGYTF